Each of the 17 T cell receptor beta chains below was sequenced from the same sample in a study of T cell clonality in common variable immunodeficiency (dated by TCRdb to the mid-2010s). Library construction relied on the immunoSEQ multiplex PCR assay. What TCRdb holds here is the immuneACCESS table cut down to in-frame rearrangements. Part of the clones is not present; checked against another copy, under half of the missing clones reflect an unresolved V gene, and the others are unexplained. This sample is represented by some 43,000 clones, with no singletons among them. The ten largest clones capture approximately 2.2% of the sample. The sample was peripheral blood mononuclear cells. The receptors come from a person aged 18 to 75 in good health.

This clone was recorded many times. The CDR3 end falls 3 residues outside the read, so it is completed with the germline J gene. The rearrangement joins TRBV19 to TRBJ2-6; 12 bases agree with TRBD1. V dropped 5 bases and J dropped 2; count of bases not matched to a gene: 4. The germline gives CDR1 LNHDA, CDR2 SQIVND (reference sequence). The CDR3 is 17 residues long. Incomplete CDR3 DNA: TGTGCCAGTAGTGGGGGACAGGGGGCGGCTGGGGCCAACGTC. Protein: CASSGGQGAAGANV. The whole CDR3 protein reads CASSGGQGAAGANVLTF.

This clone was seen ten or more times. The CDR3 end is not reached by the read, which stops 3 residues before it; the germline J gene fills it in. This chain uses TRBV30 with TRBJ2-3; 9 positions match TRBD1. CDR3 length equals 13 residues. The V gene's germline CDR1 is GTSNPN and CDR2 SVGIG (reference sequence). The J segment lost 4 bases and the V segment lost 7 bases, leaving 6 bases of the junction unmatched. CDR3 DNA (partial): TGTGCCTTGGGACAGGGTAGGGCAGATACG. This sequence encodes CALGQGRADT. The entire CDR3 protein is CALGQGRADTQYF.

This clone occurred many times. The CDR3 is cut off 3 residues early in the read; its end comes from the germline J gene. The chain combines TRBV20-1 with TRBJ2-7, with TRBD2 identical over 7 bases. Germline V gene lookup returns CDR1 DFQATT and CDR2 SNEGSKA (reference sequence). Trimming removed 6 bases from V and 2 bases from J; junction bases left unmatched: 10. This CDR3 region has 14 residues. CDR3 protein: CSARHAGEPYEQYF. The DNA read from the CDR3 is TGCAGTGCCAGACATGCGGGAGAGCCCTACGAG.

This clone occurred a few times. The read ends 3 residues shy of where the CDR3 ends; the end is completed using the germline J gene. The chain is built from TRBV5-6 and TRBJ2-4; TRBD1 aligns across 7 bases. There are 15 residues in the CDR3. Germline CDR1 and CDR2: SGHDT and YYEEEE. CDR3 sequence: CASAMTRGLSETQYF. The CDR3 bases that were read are TGTGCCAGCGCGATGACGAGGGGGCTGTCAGAGACT.

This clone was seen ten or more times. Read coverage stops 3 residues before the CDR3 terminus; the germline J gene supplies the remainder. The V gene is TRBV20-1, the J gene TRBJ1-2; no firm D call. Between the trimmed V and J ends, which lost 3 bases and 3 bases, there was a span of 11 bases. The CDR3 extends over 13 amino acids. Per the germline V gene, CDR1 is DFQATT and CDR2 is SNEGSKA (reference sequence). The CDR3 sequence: CSARAGWDYGYTF. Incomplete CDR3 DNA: TGCAGTGCTAGGGCGGGGTGGGACTATGGC.

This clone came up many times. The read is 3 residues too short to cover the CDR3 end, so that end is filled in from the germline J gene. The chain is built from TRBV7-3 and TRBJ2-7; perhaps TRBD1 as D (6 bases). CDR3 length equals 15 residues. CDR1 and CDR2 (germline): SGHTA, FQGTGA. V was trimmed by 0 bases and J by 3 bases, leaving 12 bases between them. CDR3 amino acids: CASSLTGHTNYEQYF. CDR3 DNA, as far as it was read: TGTGCCAGCAGCTTAACGGGACACACAAACTACGAG. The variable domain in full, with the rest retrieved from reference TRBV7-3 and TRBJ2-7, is GAGVSQTPSNKVTEKGKYVELRCDPISGHTALYWYRQSLGQGPEFLIYFQGTGAADDSGLPNDRFFAVRPEGSVSTLKIQRTERGDSAVYLCASSLTGHTNYEQYFGPGTRLTVT.

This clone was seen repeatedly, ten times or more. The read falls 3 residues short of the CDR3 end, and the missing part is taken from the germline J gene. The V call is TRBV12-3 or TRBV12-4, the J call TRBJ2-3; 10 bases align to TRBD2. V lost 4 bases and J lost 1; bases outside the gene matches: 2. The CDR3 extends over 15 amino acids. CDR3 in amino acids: CASSYLAGGTDTQYF. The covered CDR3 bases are TGTGCCAGCAGTTATCTAGCGGGGGGCACAGATACG.

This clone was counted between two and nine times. The CDR3 protein is CASSLESVSYDYTF. Incomplete CDR3 DNA: TGTGCCAGCAGCTTAGAGTCCGTTTCCTACGAC. The chain employs TRBV7-9 and TRBJ1-2; no firm D call. The read gets to within 3 residues of the CDR3 end, and the germline J gene fills in the rest. In germline, CDR1 is SEHNR, CDR2 FQNEAQ (reference sequence). This CDR3 comprises 14 residues.

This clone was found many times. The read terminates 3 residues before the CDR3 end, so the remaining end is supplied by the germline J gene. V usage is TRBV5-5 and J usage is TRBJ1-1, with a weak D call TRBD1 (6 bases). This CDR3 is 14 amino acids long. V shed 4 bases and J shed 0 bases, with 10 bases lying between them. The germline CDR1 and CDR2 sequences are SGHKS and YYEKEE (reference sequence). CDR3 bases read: TGTGCCAGCAGCCCTGGACAGATGAACACTGAA. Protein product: CASSPGQMNTE. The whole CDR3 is CASSPGQMNTEAFF.

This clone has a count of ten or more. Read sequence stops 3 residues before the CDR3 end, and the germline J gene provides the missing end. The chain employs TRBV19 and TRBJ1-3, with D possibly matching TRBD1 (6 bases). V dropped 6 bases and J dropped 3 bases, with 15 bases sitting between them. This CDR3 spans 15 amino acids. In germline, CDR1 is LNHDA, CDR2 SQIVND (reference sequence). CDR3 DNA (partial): TGTGCCAGTAGCTTTGCACAGGGAGGTGGAAACACC. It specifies CASSFAQGGGNT. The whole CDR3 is CASSFAQGGGNTIYF.

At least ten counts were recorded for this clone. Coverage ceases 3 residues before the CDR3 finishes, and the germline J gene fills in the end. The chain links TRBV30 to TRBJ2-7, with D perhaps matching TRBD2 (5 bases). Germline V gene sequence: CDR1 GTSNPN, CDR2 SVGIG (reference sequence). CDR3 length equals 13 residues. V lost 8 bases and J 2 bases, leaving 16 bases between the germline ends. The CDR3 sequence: CAGKVGVAYEQYF. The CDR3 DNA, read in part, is TGTGCCGGGAAGGTCGGGGTGGCCTACGAG.

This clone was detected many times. The CDR3 region is CASSEQGAGANVLTF. CDR3 DNA, as far as it was read: TGTGCCAGCTCTGAACAGGGGGCTGGGGCCAACGTC. This chain joins TRBV18 and TRBJ2-6; TRBD1 matches at 8 bases. The read ends 3 residues before the CDR3 terminus; that terminus is restored from the germline J gene. V lost 6 bases to trimming and J lost 2 bases; unmatched junction nucleotides: 3. The CDR3 runs to 15 residues. CDR1 and CDR2 from the germline V gene are KGHSH and LQKENI.

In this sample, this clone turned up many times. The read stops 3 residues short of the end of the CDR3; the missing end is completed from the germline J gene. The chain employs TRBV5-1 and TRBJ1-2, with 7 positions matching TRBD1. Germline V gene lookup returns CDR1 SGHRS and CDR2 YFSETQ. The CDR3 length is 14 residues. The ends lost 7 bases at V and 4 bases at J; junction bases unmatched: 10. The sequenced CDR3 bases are TGCGCCAGCCGCGACACAGGGGTGAGCTATGGC. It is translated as CASRDTGVSYG. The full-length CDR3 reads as CASRDTGVSYGYTF.

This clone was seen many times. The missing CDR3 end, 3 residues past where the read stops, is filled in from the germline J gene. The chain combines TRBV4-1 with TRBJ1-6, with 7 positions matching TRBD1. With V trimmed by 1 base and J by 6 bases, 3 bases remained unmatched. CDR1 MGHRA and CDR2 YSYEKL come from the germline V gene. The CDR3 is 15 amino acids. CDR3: CASSQGGQLNSPLHF. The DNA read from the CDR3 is TGCGCCAGCAGCCAAGGGGGACAGCTTAATTCACCC.

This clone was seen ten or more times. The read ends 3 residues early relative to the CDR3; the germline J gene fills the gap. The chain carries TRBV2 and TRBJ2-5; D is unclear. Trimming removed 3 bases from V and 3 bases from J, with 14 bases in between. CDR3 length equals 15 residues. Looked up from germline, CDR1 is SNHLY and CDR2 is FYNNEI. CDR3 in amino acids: CASSDPFAVEETQYF. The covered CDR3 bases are TGTGCCAGCAGTGACCCCTTTGCAGTCGAAGAGACC.

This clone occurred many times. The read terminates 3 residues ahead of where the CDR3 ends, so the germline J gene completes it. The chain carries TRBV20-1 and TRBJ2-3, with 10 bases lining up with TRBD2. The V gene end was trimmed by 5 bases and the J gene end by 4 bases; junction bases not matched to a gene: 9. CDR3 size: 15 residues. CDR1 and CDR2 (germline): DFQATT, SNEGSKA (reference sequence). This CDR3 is CSARPGTSVSDTQYF. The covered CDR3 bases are TGCAGTGCTCGCCCCGGGACTAGCGTGTCAGATACG.

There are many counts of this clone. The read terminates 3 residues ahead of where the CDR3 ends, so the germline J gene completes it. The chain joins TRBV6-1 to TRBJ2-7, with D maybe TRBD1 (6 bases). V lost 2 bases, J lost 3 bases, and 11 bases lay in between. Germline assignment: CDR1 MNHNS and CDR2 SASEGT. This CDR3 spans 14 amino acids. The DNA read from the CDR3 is TGTGCCAGCAGTGAAAACAGGGAAGTCTACGAG. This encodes CASSENREVYE. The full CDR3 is CASSENREVYEQYF.